Given below is one T cell receptor beta chain in context. This sample stems from a study of PD-L1 blockade in urothelial cancer. About the study: About 90% of the roughly 30 patients comprised males who had bladder-origin urothelial cancer. Samples of blood were analyzed 3 weeks (second dose) and 6 weeks after treatment start.

This CDR3 is built from 14 residues. V shed 4 bases and J shed 0 bases, with 10 bases lying between them. Germline-derived CDR1 and CDR2 are SGHRS and YFSETQ. Time point meaning: pretreatment peripheral blood. Patients were diagnosed with urothelial carcinoma, either locally advanced or metastatic. Spiking each PCR with synthetic TCR analog templates was performed. The protocol was immunoSEQ multiplex PCR, while the TCRdb copy is restricted to in-frame clones and leaves out a portion. The sample holds roughly 63,000 clones, 75% to 85% seen once. The chain links TRBV5-1 to TRBJ1-1; D not resolved. The sample was PBMCs, taken around atezolizumab (anti-PD-L1) treatment. The TCR was taken from a man between 65 and 79 years old with urothelial cancer. Here the CDR3 reads CASSPGGMNTEAFF. CDR3 nucleotide sequence: TGCGCCAGCAGCCCGGGCGGGATGAACACTGAAGCTTTCTTT.